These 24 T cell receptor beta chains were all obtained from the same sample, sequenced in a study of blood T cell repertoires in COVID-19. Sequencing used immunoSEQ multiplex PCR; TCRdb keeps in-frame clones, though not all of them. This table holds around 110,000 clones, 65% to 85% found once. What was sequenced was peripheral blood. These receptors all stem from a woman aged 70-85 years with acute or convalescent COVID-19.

The CDR3 region has the DNA TGCAGCGTCGGACCTACTAGCAAGGAGACCCAGTACTTC. Amino acids: CSVGPTSKETQYF. The V gene is TRBV29-1, the J gene TRBJ2-5, with D perhaps TRBD2 (6 bases). The ends were cut back, 6 bases at V and 5 bases at J, with 16 bases in the middle. The CDR3 runs 13 residues. Germline assignment: CDR1 SQVTM and CDR2 ANQGSEA.

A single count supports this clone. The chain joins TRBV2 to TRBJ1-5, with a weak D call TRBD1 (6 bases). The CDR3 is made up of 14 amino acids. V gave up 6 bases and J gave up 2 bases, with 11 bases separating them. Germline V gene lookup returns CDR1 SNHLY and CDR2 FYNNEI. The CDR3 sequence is CASSPGQRNQPQHF. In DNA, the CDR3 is TGTGCCAGCAGCCCCGGACAGCGCAATCAGCCCCAGCATTTT.

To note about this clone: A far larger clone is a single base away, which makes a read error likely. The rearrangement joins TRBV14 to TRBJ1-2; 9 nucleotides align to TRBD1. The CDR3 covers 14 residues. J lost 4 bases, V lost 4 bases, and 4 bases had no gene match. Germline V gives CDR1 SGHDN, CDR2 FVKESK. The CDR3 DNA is TGTGCCAGCAGCCCCCCGGGACAGGGCTATGGCTACACCTTC. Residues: CASSPPGQGYGYTF.

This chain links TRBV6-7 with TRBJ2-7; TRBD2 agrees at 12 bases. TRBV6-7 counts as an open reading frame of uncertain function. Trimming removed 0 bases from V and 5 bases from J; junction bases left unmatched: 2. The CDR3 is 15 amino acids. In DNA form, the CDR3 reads TGTGCCAGCAGTTACTCAAGACTAGCGGGGGACGAGCAGTACGTC. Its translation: CASSYSRLAGDEQYV.

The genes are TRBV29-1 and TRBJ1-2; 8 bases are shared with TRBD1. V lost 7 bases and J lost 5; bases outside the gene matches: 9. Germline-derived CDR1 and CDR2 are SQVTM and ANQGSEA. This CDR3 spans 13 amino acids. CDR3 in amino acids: CSAGTGMSYGYTF. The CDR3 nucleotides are TGCAGCGCCGGGACAGGTATGAGTTATGGCTACACCTTC.

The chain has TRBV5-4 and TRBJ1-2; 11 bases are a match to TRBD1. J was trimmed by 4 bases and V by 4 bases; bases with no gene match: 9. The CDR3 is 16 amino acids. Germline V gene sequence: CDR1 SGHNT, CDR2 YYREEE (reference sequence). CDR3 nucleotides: TGTGCCAGCAGCCCGGGCGGGACAGGGGGTCCCTATGGCTACACCTTC. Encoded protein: CASSPGGTGGPYGYTF.

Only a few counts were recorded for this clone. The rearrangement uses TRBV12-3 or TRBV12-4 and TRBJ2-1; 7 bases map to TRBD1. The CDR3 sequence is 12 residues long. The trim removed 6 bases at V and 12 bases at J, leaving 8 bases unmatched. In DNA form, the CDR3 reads TGTGCCAGCAGGACCACAGGGGTCCCGCAGTTCTTC. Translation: CASRTTGVPQFF.

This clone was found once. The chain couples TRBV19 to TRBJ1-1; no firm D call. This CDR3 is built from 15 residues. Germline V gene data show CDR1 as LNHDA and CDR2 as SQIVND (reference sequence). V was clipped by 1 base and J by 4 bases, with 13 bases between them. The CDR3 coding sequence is TGTGCCAGTAGTATAGGGCATGCGGGAATCACTGAAGCTTTCTTT. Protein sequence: CASSIGHAGITEAFF.

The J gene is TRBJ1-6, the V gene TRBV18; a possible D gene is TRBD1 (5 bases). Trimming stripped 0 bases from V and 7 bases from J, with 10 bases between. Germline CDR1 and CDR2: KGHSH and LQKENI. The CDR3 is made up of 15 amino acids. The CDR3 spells CASSPPGVSNSPLHF. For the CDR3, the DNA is TGTGCCAGCTCACCACCAGGGGTTTCCAATTCACCCCTCCACTTT.

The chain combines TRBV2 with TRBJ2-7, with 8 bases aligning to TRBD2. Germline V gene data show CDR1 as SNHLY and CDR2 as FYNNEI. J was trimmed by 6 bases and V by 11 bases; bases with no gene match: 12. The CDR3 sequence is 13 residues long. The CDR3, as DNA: TGTGCCTGCACCTCACGGGGGGGCGGCGAGCAGTACTTC. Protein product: CACTSRGGGEQYF.

DNA of the CDR3: TGCGCCAGCAGCCCCCCGGAGGGGGGGCAAGAGACCCAGTACTTC. It yields the protein CASSPPEGGQETQYF. This chain connects TRBV23-1 to TRBJ2-5; maybe TRBD2 (7 bases). TRBV23-1 is an open reading frame whose function is uncertain. Trimming shortened V by 6 bases and J by 2 bases, and 16 bases separated the two germline ends. CDR3 length: 15 residues.

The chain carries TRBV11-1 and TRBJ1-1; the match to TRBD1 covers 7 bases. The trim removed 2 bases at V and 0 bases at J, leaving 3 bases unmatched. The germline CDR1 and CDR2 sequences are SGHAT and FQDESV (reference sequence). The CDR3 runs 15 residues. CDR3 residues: CASSLRTGLNTEAFF. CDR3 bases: TGTGCCAGCAGCTTACGGACAGGATTGAACACTGAAGCTTTCTTT.

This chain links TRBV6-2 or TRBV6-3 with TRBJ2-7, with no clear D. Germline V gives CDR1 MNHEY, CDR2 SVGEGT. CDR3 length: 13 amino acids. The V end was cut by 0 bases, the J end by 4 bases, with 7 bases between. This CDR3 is CASSYSSEYEQYV. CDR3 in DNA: TGTGCCAGCAGTTACTCGTCAGAATACGAGCAGTACGTC.

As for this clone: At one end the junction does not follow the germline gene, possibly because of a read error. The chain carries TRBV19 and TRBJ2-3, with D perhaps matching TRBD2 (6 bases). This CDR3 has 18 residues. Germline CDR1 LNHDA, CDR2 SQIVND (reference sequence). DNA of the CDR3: TGTGCCAGTAGTGCATTAAATAAGGGACTCCGGAGCACAAATACGCAGTATTTT. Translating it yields CASSALNKGLRSTNTQYF.

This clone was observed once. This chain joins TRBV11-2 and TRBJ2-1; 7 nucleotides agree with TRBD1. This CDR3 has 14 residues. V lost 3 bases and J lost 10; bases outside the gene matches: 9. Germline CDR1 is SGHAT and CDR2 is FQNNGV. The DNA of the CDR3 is TGTGCCAGCAGCTTCCACAGGGGTAGGGAGGAGCAGTTCTTC. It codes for CASSFHRGREEQFF.

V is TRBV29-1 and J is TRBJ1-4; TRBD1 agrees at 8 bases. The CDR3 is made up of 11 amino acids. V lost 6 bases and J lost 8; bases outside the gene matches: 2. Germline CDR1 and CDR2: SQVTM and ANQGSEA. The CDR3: CSVDREEKLFF. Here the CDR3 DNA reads TGCAGCGTGGACAGGGAGGAAAAACTGTTTTTT.

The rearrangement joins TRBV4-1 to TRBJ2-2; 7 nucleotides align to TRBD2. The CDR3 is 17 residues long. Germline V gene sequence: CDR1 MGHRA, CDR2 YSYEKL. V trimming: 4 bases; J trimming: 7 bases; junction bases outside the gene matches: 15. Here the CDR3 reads CASSPFQPGGADGELFF. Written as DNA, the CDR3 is TGCGCCAGCAGCCCCTTCCAGCCGGGGGGTGCGGACGGGGAGCTGTTTTTT.

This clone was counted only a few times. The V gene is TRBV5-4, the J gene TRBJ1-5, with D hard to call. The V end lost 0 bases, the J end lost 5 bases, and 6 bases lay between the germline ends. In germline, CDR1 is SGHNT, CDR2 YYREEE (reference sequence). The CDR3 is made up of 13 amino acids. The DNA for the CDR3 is TGTGCCAGCAGCTTGGGCCAGGATCAGCCCCAGCATTTT. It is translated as CASSLGQDQPQHF.

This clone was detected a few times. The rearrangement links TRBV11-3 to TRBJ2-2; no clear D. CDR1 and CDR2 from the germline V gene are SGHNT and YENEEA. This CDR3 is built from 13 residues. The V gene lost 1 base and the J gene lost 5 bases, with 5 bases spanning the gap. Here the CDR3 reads CASSLGQTGELFF. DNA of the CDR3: TGTGCCAGCAGCTTAGGGCAAACCGGGGAGCTGTTTTTT. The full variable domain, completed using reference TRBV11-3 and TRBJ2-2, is EAGVVQSPRYKIIEKKQPVAFWCNPISGHNTLYWYLQNLGQGPELLIRYENEEAVDDSQLPKDRFSAERLKGVDSTLKIQPAELGDSAVYLCASSLGQTGELFFGEGSRLTVL.

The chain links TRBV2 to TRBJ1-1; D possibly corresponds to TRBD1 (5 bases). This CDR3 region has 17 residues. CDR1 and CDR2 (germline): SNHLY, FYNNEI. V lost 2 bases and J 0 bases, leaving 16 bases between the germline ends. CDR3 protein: CASSEKGTGNMNTEAFF. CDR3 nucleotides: TGTGCCAGCAGTGAAAAGGGAACAGGAAACATGAACACTGAAGCTTTCTTT.

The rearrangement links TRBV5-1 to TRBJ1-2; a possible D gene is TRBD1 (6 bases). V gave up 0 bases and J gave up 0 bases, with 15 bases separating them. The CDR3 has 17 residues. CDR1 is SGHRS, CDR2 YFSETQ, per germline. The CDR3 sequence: CASSLVSGASSNYGYTF. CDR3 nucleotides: TGCGCCAGCAGCTTGGTTTCAGGGGCCAGTTCTAACTATGGCTACACCTTC.

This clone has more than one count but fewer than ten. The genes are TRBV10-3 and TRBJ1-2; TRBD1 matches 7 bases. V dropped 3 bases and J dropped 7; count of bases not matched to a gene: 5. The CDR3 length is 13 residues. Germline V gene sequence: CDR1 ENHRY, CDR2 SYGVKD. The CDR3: CAISEDRVGGYTF. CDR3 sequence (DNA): TGTGCCATCAGTGAAGACAGGGTGGGTGGCTACACCTTC.

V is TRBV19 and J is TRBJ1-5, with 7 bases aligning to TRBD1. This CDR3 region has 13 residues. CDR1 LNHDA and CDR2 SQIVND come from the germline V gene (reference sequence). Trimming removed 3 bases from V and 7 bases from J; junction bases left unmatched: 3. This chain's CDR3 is CASSIAQGQPQHF. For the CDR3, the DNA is TGTGCCAGTAGTATTGCACAGGGGCAGCCCCAGCATTTT.

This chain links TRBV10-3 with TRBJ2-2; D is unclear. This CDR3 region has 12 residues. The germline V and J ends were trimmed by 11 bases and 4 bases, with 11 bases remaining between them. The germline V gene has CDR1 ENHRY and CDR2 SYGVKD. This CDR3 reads CAGSGSTGELFF. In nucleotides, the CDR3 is TGTGCCGGGTCAGGCAGCACCGGGGAGCTGTTTTTT.